The 15 T cell receptor beta chains below were found in one sample sequenced in a study of post-analysis software for immune sequencing data. The study's findings and limits: The five TRBV segments detected at higher frequency in patients than in controls included TRBV5-6, TRBV5-1 and TRBV20-1.

The library was made from cDNA and included unique molecular identifiers. TCRdb recomputed calls from the PCR reads with MiXCR, one row per CDR3 protein. The table has fewer than 850,000 distinct CDR3 sequences, roughly 50% seen once. Antigen specificity for these receptors is unknown. Sequenced: blood. The receptors shown here come from a girl aged 10 to 17 with multiple sclerosis.

This chain connects TRBV4-1 to TRBJ1-2; D remains unclear. Germline lookup yields CDR1 MGHRA and CDR2 YSYEKL. With 6 bases removed from V and 6 bases from J, the gap between germline ends came to 8 bases. The CDR3 sequence is 11 residues long. The CDR3 DNA reads TGCGCCAGCAGGCGGGAAAATGGCTACACCTTC. This gives the protein CASRRENGYTF.

In the case of this clonotype: Compared with germline, one end of the junction differs, possibly owing to a read error. The J gene is TRBJ2-4, the V gene TRBV7-2; D is possibly TRBD1 (7 bases). The germline CDR1 and CDR2 sequences are SGHTA and FQGNSA. The CDR3 consists of 15 residues. In nucleotides, the CDR3 is TGTGTCAGCAGCGCGGGACAGACCGTACGAAACATTCAGTACTTC. It is translated as CVSSAGQTVRNIQYF.

This sequence joins TRBV9 and TRBJ2-5; no clear D. Germline CDR1 and CDR2: SGDLS and YYNGEE. The CDR3 loop spans 13 amino acids. Trimming shortened V by 0 bases and J by 2 bases, and 5 bases separated the two germline ends. CDR3 protein: CASSVDGQETQYF. The CDR3 bases are TGTGCCAGCAGCGTAGACGGGCAAGAGACCCAGTACTTC.

The rearrangement uses TRBV5-1 and TRBJ2-7; D is possibly TRBD1 (5 bases). The CDR3 loop spans 12 amino acids. Trimming shortened V by 4 bases and J by 6 bases, and 11 bases separated the two germline ends. The germline V gene has CDR1 SGHRS and CDR2 YFSETQ. CDR3 DNA: TGCGCCAGCAGCCTGCAAGACAGCGAGCAGTACTTC. Amino acid sequence: CASSLQDSEQYF.

The chain is built from TRBV6-5 and TRBJ2-5; possibly TRBD1 for D (5 bases). Per the germline V gene, CDR1 is MNHEY and CDR2 is SVGAGI. The CDR3 extends over 16 amino acids. V lost 0 bases to trimming and J lost 0 bases, with 11 bases between them. DNA of the CDR3: TGTGCCAGCAGTTACTCGCTCCAGGGTGACCAAGAGACCCAGTACTTC. This gives the protein CASSYSLQGDQETQYF.

The J gene is TRBJ2-1, the V gene TRBV4-1; TRBD2 matches at 12 bases. V shed 0 bases and J 0 bases; nucleotides not matched to a gene: 3. CDR3 length equals 18 residues. In germline, CDR1 is MGHRA, CDR2 YSYEKL. The CDR3 here is CASSQEKTSGSSYNEQFF. In DNA form, the CDR3 reads TGCGCCAGCAGCCAAGAAAAGACTAGCGGGAGCTCCTACAATGAGCAGTTCTTC.

This clonotype has only a few counts. The gene calls are TRBV4-1 and TRBJ1-5, with D uncertain. The V and J ends lost 1 base and 0 bases respectively, with 13 bases between them. CDR1 is MGHRA, CDR2 YSYEKL, per germline. This CDR3 is built from 17 residues. The CDR3 nucleotides read TGCGCCAGCAGCCAAGTGGGATCGGACGTTAGCAATCAGCCCCAGCATTTT. Protein: CASSQVGSDVSNQPQHF.

The V call is TRBV20-1, the J call TRBJ2-7; D is possibly TRBD1 (6 bases). CDR3 length: 13 residues. Trimming took 6 bases from V and 3 from J, leaving 15 bases between them. CDR1 and CDR2 from the germline V gene are DFQATT and SNEGSKA (reference sequence). This CDR3 reads CSAKDRSGYEQYF. The CDR3 coding sequence is TGCAGTGCAAAGGACAGAAGTGGCTACGAGCAGTACTTC.

The sample holds a few counts of this clonotype. This chain uses TRBV20-1 with TRBJ2-7; D remains unclear. This CDR3 contains 15 residues. Trimming cost V 0 bases and J 0 bases, with 12 bases left between them. Germline V gives CDR1 DFQATT, CDR2 SNEGSKA (reference sequence). The chain's CDR3 is CSARDPTGLSYEQYF. The DNA of the CDR3 is TGCAGTGCTAGAGATCCGACGGGCCTCTCCTACGAGCAGTACTTC.

V and J are TRBV9 and TRBJ2-5; 7 bases are shared with TRBD2. Germline values: CDR1 SGDLS, CDR2 YYNGEE. The CDR3 sequence is 15 residues long. Trimming cost V 3 bases and J 5 bases; bases outside gene matches: 10. The CDR3, as DNA: TGTGCCAGCAGCGAGCCGGGACTACCCCAGGAGACCCAGTACTTC. It yields the protein CASSEPGLPQETQYF.

V is TRBV6-2 or TRBV6-3 and J is TRBJ2-4; the D call may be TRBD1 or TRBD2 (5 bases each). The J call may be wrong; the DNA end is better matched by TRBJ2-7. Germline-derived CDR1 and CDR2 are MNHEY and SVGEGT. The CDR3 covers 14 residues. CDR3: CASSRTGGQNEQYF. The DNA for the CDR3 is TGTGCCAGCAGTAGAACAGGAGGTCAAAACGAGCAGTACTTC.

This clonotype appeared a few times. At one end the junction does not follow the germline gene, possibly because of a read error. V is TRBV10-2 and J is TRBJ2-7; D is unresolved. This CDR3 region has 13 residues. The germline CDR1 and CDR2 sequences are WSHSY and SAAADI. This CDR3 is CASSEGATYEQYF. The CDR3 DNA sequence: TGTGCCAGCAGCGAAGGCGCGACCTACGAGCAGTACTTC.

This clonotype showed up just a few times. The J gene is TRBJ2-7, the V gene TRBV29-1; 8 positions match TRBD1. With V trimmed by 7 bases and J by 2 bases, 7 bases remained unmatched. Germline-derived CDR1 and CDR2 are SQVTM and ANQGSEA. The CDR3 length is 13 residues. CDR3 in amino acids: CSATTGDPYEQYF. DNA of the CDR3: TGCAGCGCTACGACAGGGGATCCCTACGAGCAGTACTTC.

This rearrangement joins TRBV7-8 to TRBJ1-5; D is undetermined. In germline, CDR1 is SGHVS, CDR2 FQNEAQ. With 0 bases removed from V and 12 bases from J, the gap between germline ends came to 9 bases. This CDR3 region has 12 residues. The CDR3 sequence is CASSLATTHQHF. CDR3 bases: TGTGCCAGCAGCTTAGCGACCACTCACCAGCATTTT.

The gene calls are TRBV7-2 and TRBJ1-2; D is possibly TRBD1 (6 bases). The CDR3 consists of 16 residues. Germline assignment: CDR1 SGHTA and CDR2 FQGNSA. Trimming shortened V by 1 base and J by 3 bases, and 15 bases separated the two germline ends. CDR3 in DNA: TGTGCCAGCAGCTTAGGCCATGGACAGTCTTACTATGGCTACACCTTC. It specifies CASSLGHGQSYYGYTF.